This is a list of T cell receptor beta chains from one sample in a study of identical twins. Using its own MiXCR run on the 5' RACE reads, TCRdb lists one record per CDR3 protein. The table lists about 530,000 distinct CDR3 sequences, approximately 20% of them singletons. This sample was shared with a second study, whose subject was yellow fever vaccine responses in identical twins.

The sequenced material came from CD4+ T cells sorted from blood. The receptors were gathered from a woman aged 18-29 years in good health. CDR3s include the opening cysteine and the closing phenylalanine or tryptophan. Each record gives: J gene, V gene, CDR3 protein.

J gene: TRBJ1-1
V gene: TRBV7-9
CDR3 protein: CASSPPSRGTEAFF

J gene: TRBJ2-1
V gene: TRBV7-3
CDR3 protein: CASSPTVRPYNEQFF

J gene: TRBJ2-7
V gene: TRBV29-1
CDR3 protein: CSAITGWSSYEQYF

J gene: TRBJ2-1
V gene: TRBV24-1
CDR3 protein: CATSDPGSGPAYSYNEQFF

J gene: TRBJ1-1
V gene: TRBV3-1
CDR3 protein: CASSQPLGGGRTEAFF

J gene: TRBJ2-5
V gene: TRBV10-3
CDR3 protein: CAISRQGQETQYF

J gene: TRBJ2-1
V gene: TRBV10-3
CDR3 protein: CAISDTDRGLSYNEQFF

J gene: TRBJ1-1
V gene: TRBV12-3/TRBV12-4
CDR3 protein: CASTPNMGNTEAFF

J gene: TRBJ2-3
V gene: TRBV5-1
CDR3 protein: CASSRVASTDTQYF

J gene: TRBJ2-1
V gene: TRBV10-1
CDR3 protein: CASNSIPGRPFGNEQFF

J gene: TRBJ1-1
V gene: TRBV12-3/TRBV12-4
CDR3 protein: CASTHEGMNTEAFF

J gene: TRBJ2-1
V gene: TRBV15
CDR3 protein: CATSQRAGSPYNEQFF

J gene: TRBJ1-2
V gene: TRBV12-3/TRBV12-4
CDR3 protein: CASSYSYGYTF